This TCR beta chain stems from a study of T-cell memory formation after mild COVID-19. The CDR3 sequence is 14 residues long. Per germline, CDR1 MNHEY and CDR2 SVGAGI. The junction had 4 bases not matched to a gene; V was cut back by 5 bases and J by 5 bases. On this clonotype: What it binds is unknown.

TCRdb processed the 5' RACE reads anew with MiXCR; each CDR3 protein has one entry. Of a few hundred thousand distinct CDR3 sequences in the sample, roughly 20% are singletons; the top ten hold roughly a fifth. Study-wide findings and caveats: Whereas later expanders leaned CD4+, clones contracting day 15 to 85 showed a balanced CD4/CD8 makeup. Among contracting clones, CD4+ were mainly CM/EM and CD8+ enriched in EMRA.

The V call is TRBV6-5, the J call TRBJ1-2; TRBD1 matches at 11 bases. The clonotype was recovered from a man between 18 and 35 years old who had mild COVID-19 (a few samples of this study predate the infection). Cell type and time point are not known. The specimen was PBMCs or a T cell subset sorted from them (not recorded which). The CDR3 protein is CASSPGTGGYGYTF. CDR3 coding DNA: TGTGCCAGCAGTCCCGGGACAGGGGGTTATGGCTACACCTTC.